This entry describes one TCR beta chain. Its antigen is not identified. Measured with immunoSEQ multiplex PCR; TCRdb has only the in-frame clones, and not every one. The repertoire consists of 140,000 to 150,000 clones, with under 95% occurring once and the leading ten covering 4% to 6%. This record comes from a study of T cell responses to AZD1222 COVID-19 vaccine. Overall study context: Analysis merged second doses at about 4 or about 12 weeks. General study results and limits: Within unmutated variant regions lay the reported targets of nearly half of spike-specific TCRs. Distributed over spike, vaccine-associated CD4 TCRs predominated at 160-218 and 743-854. None of the repertoires were sampled until the peak T cell response had passed.

This CDR3 spans 16 amino acids. Germline assignment: CDR1 LNHDA and CDR2 SQIVND (reference sequence). The J segment lost 7 bases and the V segment lost 3 bases, leaving 11 bases of the junction unmatched. The J gene is TRBJ2-1, the V gene TRBV19; 8 bases fit TRBD2. Sequences were derived from peripheral blood, sampled on day 0 of AZD1222 vaccination. The clonotype originates from an adult in good health. As DNA, the CDR3 is TGTGCCAGTAGTATTCATGGGCGGGAGGCGAATAATGAGCAGTTCTTC. This translates into CASSIHGREANNEQFF. Looking up the rest from reference TRBV19 and TRBJ2-1 gives the full variable domain: DGGITQSPKYLFRKEGQNVTLSCEQNLNHDAMYWYRQDPGQGLRLIYYSQIVNDFQKGDIAEGYSVSREKKESFPLTVTSAQKNPTAFYLCASSIHGREANNEQFFGPGTRLTVL.